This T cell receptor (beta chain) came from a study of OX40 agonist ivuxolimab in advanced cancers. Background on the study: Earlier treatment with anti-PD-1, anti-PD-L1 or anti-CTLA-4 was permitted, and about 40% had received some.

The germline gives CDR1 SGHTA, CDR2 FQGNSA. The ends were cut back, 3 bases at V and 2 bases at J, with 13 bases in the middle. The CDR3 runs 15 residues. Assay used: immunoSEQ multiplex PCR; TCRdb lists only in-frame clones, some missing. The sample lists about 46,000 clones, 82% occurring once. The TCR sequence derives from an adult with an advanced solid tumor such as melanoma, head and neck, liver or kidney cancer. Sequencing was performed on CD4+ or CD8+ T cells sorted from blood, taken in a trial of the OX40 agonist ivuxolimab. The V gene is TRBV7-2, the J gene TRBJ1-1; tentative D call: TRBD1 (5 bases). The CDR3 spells CASSFYSGPNTEAFF. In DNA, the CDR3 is TGTGCCAGCAGCTTTTATTCGGGACCCAACACTGAAGCTTTCTTT.